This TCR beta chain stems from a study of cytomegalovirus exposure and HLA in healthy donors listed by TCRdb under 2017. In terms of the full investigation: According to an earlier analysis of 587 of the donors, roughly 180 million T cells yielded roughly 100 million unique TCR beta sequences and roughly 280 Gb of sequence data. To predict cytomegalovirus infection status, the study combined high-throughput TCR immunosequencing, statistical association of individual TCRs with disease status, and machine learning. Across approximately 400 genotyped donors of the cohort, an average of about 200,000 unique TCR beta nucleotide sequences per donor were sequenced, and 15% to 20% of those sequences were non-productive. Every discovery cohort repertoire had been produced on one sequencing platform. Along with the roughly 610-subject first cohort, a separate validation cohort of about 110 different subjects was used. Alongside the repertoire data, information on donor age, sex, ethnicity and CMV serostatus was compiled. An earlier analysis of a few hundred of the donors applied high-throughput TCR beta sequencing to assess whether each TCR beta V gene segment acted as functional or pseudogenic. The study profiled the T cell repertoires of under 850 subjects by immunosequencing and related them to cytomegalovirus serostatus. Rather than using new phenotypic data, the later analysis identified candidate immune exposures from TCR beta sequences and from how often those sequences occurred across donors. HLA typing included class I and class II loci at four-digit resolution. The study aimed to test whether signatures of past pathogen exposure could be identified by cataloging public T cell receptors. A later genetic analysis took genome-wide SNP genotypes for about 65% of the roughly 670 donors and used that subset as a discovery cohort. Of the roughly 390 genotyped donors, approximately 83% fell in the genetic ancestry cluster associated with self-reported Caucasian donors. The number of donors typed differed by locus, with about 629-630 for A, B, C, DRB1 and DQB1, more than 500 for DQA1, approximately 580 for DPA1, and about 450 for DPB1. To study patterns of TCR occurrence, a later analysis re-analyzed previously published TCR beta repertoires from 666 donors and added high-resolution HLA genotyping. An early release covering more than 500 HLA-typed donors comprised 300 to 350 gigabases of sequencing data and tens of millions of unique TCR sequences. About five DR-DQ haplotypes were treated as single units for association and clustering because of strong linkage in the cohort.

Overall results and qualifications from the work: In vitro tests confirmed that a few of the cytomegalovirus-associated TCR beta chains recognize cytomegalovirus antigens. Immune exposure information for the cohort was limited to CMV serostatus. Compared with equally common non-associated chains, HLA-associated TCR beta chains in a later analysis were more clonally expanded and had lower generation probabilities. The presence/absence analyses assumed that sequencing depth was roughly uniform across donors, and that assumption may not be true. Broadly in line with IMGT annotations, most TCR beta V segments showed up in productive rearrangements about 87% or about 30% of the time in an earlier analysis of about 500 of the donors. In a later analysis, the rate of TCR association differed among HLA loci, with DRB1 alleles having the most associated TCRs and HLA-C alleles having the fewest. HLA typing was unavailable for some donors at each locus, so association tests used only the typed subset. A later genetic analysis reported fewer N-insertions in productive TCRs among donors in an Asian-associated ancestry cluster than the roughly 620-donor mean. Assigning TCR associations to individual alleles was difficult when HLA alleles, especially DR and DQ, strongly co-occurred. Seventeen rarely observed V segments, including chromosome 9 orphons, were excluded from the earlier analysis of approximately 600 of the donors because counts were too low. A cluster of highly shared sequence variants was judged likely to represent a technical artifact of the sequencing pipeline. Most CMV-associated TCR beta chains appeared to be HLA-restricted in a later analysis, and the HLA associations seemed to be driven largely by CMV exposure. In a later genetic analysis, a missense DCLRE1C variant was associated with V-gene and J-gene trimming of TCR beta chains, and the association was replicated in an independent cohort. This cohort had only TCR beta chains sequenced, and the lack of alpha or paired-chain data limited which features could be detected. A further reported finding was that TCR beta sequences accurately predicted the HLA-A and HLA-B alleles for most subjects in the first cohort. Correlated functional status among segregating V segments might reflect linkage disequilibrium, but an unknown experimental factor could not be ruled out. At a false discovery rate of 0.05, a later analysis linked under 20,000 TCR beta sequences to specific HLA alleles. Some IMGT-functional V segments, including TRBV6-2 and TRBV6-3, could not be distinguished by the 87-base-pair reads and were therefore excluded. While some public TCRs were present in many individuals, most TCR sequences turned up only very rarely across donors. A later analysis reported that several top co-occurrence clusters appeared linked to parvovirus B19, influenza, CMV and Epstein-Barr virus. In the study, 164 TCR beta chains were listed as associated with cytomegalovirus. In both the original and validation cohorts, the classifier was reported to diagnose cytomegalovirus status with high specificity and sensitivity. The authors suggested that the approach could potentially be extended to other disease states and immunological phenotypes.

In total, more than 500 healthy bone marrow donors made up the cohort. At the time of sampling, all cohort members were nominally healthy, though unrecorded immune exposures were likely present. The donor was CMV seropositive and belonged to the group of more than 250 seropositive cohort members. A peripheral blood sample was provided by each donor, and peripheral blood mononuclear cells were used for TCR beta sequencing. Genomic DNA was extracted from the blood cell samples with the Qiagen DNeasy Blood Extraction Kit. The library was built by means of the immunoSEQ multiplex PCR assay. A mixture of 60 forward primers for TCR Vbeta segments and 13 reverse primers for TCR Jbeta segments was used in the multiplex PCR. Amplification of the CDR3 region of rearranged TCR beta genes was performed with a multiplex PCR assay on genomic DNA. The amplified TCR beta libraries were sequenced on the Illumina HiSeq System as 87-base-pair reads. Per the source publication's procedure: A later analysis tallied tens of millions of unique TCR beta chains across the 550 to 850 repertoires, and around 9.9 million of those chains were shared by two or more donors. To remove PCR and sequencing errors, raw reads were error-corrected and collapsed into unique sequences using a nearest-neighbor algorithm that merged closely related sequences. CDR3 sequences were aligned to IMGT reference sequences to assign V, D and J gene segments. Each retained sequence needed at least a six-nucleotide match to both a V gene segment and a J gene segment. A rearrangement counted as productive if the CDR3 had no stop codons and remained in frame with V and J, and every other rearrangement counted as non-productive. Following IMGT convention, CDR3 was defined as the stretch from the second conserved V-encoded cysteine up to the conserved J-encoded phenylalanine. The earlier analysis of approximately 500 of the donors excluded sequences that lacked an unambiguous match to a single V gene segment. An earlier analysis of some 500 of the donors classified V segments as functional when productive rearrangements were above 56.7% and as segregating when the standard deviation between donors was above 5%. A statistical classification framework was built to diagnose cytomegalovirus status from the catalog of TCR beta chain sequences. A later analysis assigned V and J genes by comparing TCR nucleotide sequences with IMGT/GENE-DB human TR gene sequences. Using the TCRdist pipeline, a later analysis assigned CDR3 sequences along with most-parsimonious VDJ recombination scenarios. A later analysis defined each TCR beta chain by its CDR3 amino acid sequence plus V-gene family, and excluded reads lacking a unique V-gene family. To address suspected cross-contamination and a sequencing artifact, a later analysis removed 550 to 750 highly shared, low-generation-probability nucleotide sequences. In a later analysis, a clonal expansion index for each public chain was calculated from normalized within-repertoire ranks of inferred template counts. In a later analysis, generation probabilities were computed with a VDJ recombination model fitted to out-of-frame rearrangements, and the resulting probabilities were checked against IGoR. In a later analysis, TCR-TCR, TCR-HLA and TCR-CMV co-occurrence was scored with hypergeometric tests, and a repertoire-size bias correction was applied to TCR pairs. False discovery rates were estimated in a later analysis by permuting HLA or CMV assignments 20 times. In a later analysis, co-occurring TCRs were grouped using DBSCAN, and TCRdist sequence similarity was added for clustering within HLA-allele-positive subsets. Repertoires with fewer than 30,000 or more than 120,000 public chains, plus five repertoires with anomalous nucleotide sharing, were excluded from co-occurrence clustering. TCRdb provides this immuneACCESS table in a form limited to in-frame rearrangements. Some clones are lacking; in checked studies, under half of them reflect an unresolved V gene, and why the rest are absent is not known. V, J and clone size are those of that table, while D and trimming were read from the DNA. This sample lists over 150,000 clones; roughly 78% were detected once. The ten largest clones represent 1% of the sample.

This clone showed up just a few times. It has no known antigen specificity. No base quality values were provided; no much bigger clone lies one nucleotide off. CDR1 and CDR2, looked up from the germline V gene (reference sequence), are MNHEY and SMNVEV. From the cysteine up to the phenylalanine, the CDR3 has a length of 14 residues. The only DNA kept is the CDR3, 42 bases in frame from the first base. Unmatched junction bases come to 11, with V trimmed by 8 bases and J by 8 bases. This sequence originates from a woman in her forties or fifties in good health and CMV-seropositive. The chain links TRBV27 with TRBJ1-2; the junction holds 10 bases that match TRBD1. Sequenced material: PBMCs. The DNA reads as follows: TGTGCCAGCTCCCGGGACAGGGGTATAATAGGCTACACCTTC. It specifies CASSRDRGIIGYTF.